This T cell receptor beta chain is drawn from a study of cytomegalovirus exposure and HLA in healthy donors. About the study: Out of 398 genotyped donors, less than 85% belonged to the Caucasian-associated ancestry cluster.

Study-level points and caveats: Earlier findings revealed that most TCR beta V segments proved productive either about 87% or about 30% of the time.

Both 60 Vbeta primers and 13 Jbeta primers went into the PCR. Authors' data handling: An analysis performed later counted 60 million to 90 million unique TCR beta chains (around 11 million of them shared). Profiling relied on immunoSEQ multiplex PCR, and the TCRdb table lists in-frame clones only, not all of them. V, J and clone size are those of that table, while D and trimming were read from the DNA. Counted here are roughly 150,000 clones, about 72% occurring once; the ten biggest clones make up approximately 2%. In regard to this clone: Its antigen is as yet unknown.

The germline V and J ends were trimmed by 6 bases and 8 bases, with 13 bases remaining between them. The CDR3 totals 11 residues. Germline-derived CDR1 and CDR2 are DFQATT and SNEGSKA (reference sequence). The receptor was isolated from a man between 40 and 49 years old in good health and CMV-seronegative. Sequencing used PBMCs. The rearrangement links TRBV20-1 to TRBJ1-2; tentative D call: TRBD1 (5 bases). The CDR3 DNA follows: TGCAGTGCAAGGGACTCGCGGGGCTACACCTTC. Encoded protein: CSARDSRGYTF.